The 18 T cell receptor beta chains below all came from one sample that was sequenced in a study of cytotoxic CD8 clonotypes in ibrutinib-treated CLL. Only in-frame clones appear in the TCRdb table, and some are missing; sequencing was by immunoSEQ multiplex PCR. The sample lists around 76,000 clones, over 80% seen once, with more than 30% in the top ten. The sequencing here drew on PBMCs, taken after 24 months of ibrutinib treatment. These receptors were obtained from a human donor with chronic lymphocytic leukemia.

V and J are TRBV28 and TRBJ1-2, with a possible D match to TRBD1 (6 bases). The CDR3 runs 13 residues. CDR1 and CDR2 (germline): MDHEN, SYDVKM. V was trimmed by 7 bases and J by 2 bases, leaving 11 bases between them. CDR3 region: CASIQTGNYGYTF. The CDR3 DNA follows: TGTGCCAGCATTCAAACAGGGAACTATGGCTACACCTTC.

Only a few counts were recorded for this clone. V gene TRBV7-9 combines with J gene TRBJ2-3, with TRBD2 as a possible D gene (5 bases). This CDR3 has 11 residues. CDR1 is SEHNR, CDR2 FQNEAQ, per germline (reference sequence). With 6 bases removed from V and 6 bases from J, the gap between germline ends came to 7 bases. CDR3 residues: CASRGGDTQYF. CDR3 in DNA: TGTGCCAGCAGAGGAGGCGATACGCAGTATTTT.

The V gene is TRBV6-6, the J gene TRBJ2-1; D unresolved. This CDR3 spans 16 amino acids. From germline, CDR1 is MNHNY and CDR2 SVGAGI (reference sequence). Trimming took off 2 bases at V and 1 base at J, with 12 bases between the two ends. The CDR3 spells CASSYRRGVSYNEQFF. Here the CDR3 DNA reads TGTGCCAGCAGTTACCGGCGTGGGGTTTCCTACAATGAGCAGTTCTTC.

This chain links TRBV28 with TRBJ2-3; 12 nucleotides align to TRBD2. V was clipped by 5 bases and J by 5 bases; unmatched bases: 8. CDR3 length: 16 residues. Germline CDR1 reads MDHEN; CDR2 reads SYDVKM. In nucleotides, the CDR3 is TGTGCCAGCAGTCCCCCCTTACTAGCGGGAGGAGATACGCAGTATTTT. Its translation: CASSPPLLAGGDTQYF.

This clone appeared many times. The chain carries TRBV7-6 and TRBJ1-1, with D perhaps TRBD1 (6 bases). Germline lookup yields CDR1 SGHVS and CDR2 FNYEAQ. V was trimmed by 2 bases and J by 3 bases, leaving 10 bases between them. The CDR3 is 14 residues long. The DNA of the CDR3 is TGTGCCAGCAGCTTACCAGGGGCCCACACTGAAGCTTTCTTT. Translating it yields CASSLPGAHTEAFF. The whole variable domain, filled in from reference TRBV7-6 and TRBJ1-1, reads GAGVSQSPRYKVTKRGQDVALRCDPISGHVSLYWYRQALGQGPEFLTYFNYEAQQDKSGLPNDRFSAERPEGSISTLTIQRTEQRDSAMYRCASSLPGAHTEAFFGQGTRLTVV.

The V gene is TRBV7-9, the J gene TRBJ1-2; D may be TRBD1 (5 bases). Germline V CDR1 and CDR2: SEHNR, FQNEAQ (reference sequence). This CDR3 has 18 residues. V lost 1 base to trimming and J lost 2 bases, with 20 bases between them. The CDR3 nucleotides are TGTGCCAGCAGCTTAGTGGGTCGGGGCCAACGCAAGAACTATGGCTACACCTTC. Translation gives CASSLVGRGQRKNYGYTF.

The chain recombines TRBV23-1 with TRBJ2-5; TRBD2 might be the D (5 bases). TRBV23-1 is marked as an open reading frame, function uncertain. CDR3 length: 13 amino acids. CDR3 residues: CAGLPRRQETQYF. Here the CDR3 DNA reads TGCGCGGGCCTACCCAGGAGGCAAGAGACCCAGTACTTC.

This clone was detected a few times. This rearrangement joins TRBV7-2 to TRBJ2-7; 11 nucleotides match TRBD2. Unmatched junction bases numbered 1, after V lost 0 bases and J lost 3 bases. CDR1 and CDR2 (germline): SGHTA, FQGNSA. This CDR3 is built from 15 residues. CDR3 coding DNA: TGTGCCAGCAGCTTAGCGGGGACTAGCGGCTACGAGCAGTACTTC. The encoded protein is CASSLAGTSGYEQYF.

V usage is TRBV5-1 and J usage is TRBJ2-5; TRBD1 matches 10 bases. The CDR3 contains 15 residues. Germline CDR1 and CDR2: SGHRS and YFSETQ. Trimming cost V 2 bases and J 3 bases; bases outside gene matches: 4. CDR3: CASSLRTGGKETQYF. The CDR3, as DNA: TGCGCCAGCAGCTTACGGACAGGGGGAAAAGAGACCCAGTACTTC.

The chain links TRBV27 to TRBJ2-1; no firm D call. V lost 5 bases and J lost 3, with 2 bases in between. The CDR3 covers 11 residues. The germline V gene encodes CDR1 MNHEY and CDR2 SMNVEV (reference sequence). CDR3 DNA sequence: TGTGCCAGCAGTCACTACAATGAGCAGTTCTTC. Its protein product is CASSHYNEQFF.

V gene TRBV4-1 combines with J gene TRBJ2-1; D is perhaps TRBD2 (5 bases). Trimming left V 4 bases short and J 8 bases short, with 12 bases between. Germline CDR1 MGHRA, CDR2 YSYEKL. This CDR3 region has 13 residues. The CDR3 coding sequence is TGCGCCAGCAGCCCACTCCTTAGCGATGAGCAGTTCTTC. Protein: CASSPLLSDEQFF.

The chain carries TRBV4-2 and TRBJ2-7; no firm D call. Germline V lookup: CDR1 LGHNA, CDR2 YNFKEQ. V was cut by 4 bases and J by 1 base, with 14 bases left in between. The CDR3 length is 15 residues. In nucleotides, the CDR3 is TGTGCCAGCAGCCCAGGTCAAGCCGGATCCTACGAGCAGTACTTC. It specifies CASSPGQAGSYEQYF.

The CDR3 reads CASSLKAGTGMGTEAFF. CDR3 nucleotide sequence: TGTGCCAGCAGCCTAAAAGCCGGGACTGGGATGGGAACTGAAGCTTTCTTT. The chain links TRBV7-7 to TRBJ1-1; D possibly corresponds to TRBD1 (5 bases). CDR1 and CDR2 from the germline V gene are SSHAT and FNYEAQ (reference sequence). V was shortened by 5 bases and J by 5 bases, with 24 bases between the two germline ends. The CDR3 totals 17 residues.

The chain combines TRBV7-9 with TRBJ1-1; unclear D gene. The germline CDR1 and CDR2 sequences are SEHNR and FQNEAQ (reference sequence). CDR3 size: 14 residues. V was shortened by 7 bases and J by 0 bases, with 12 bases between the two germline ends. The CDR3 spells CASKLDGMNTEAFF. In DNA, the CDR3 is TGTGCCAGCAAACTAGACGGTATGAACACTGAAGCTTTCTTT.

The chain employs TRBV6-5 and TRBJ2-7; 7 bases are shared with TRBD1. J gave up 7 bases and V 5 bases, and 8 bases lay outside the gene matches. CDR3 length: 13 amino acids. Per germline, CDR1 MNHEY and CDR2 SVGAGI. CDR3 in amino acids: CASSEEGGGEQYF. CDR3 nucleotides: TGTGCCAGCAGTGAAGAAGGGGGCGGGGAGCAGTACTTC.

This clone was seen a single time. The V and J genes are TRBV7-2 and TRBJ1-1; D is ambiguous. The CDR3 contains 15 residues. Germline loops: CDR1 SGHTA, CDR2 FQGNSA. V lost 4 bases to trimming and J lost 0 bases, with 12 bases between them. In DNA, the CDR3 is TGTGCCAGCAGCTGGAGGTCCAGTCTGAACACTGAAGCTTTCTTT. Its protein product is CASSWRSSLNTEAFF.

Worth noting for this clone: The sample holds other DNA sequences that translate to the same CDR3. This sequence joins TRBV10-3 and TRBJ2-3; 14 bases map to TRBD2. This CDR3 is built from 16 residues. Per germline, CDR1 ENHRY and CDR2 SYGVKD. Germline trimming cut 6 bases from V and 3 bases from J; bases unmatched to any gene: 5. The chain's CDR3 is CAISTGTSGSTDTQYF. CDR3 coding DNA: TGTGCCATCAGCACCGGGACTAGCGGGAGTACAGATACGCAGTATTTT.

The rearrangement uses TRBV29-1 and TRBJ2-5; 11 bases fit TRBD2. The end of the DNA is better explained by TRBJ2-7, so the J call may be wrong. The CDR3 spans 13 residues. Germline V gives CDR1 SQVTM, CDR2 ANQGSEA. CDR3 residues: CSATTSGIGEQYF. The CDR3 nucleotides are TGCAGCGCTACGACTAGCGGGATCGGCGAGCAGTACTTC.